The 15 T cell receptor beta chains below were found in one sample sequenced in a study of beta chain features in type 1 diabetes (dated by TCRdb to 2017 to 2018). Preparation of the library involved the immunoSEQ multiplex PCR assay. The entire isolated RNA was reverse transcribed using the High Capacity cDNA Reverse Transcription Kit, and thus expressed TCRB transcripts were sequenced. As stored in TCRdb, this immuneACCESS dataset retains in-frame rearrangements with V and J assigned. A fraction of the clones does not appear; measured against another copy, unresolved V genes explain less than half of the discrepancy, and the remainder lacks a known reason. The sample profile shows about 900,000 clones; 15% to 20% of them were found once. 0.02% to 0.025% of the sample is in the top ten clones. Sequencing was done on a sample of naive CD4+ T cells from blood. According to the study, the label for this sample's cell subset or site signals: true naive CD4+ T cells. The receptors shown here come from a woman under 30 in good health.

CDR3 in amino acids: CAISPSAGTGSYEQYF. The CDR3 DNA follows: TGTGCCATCAGCCCAAGCGCCGGGACGGGATCCTACGAGCAGTACTTC. The gene calls are TRBV10-3 and TRBJ2-7, with D perhaps assigned TRBD1 or TRBD2 (5 bases each). CDR3 length: 16 amino acids. Trimming left V 6 bases short and J 1 base short, with 19 bases between. The V gene's germline CDR1 is ENHRY and CDR2 SYGVKD.

The V call is TRBV4-2, the J call TRBJ2-7; 11 nucleotides line up with TRBD1. The CDR3 has 14 amino acids. J gave up 6 bases and V 4 bases, and 5 bases lay outside the gene matches. Germline V gives CDR1 LGHNA, CDR2 YNFKEQ. CDR3 coding DNA: TGTGCCAGCAGCCCCCGGACAGGGGGCGCCGAGCAGTACTTC. This gives the protein CASSPRTGGAEQYF.

This clone was seen only a few times. The CDR3 DNA is TGTGCCAGCAGTGATTACCGGGCTACTGAGTACTTC. Translating gives CASSDYRATEYF. The rearrangement joins TRBV2 to TRBJ2-7; D is uncertain. The ends were cut back, 3 bases at V and 11 bases at J, with 14 bases in the middle. The CDR3 contains 12 residues. Germline V lookup: CDR1 SNHLY, CDR2 FYNNEI.

The J gene is TRBJ2-1, the V gene TRBV6-6; D is ambiguous. V was clipped by 7 bases and J by 10 bases, with 11 bases between them. The germline V gene encodes CDR1 MNHNY and CDR2 SVGAGI (reference sequence). The CDR3 sequence is 11 residues long. CDR3 region: CASTPDSEQFF. Here the CDR3 DNA reads TGTGCCAGCACCCCCGATTCCGAGCAGTTCTTC.

In this sample, this clone turned up many times. The chain employs TRBV23-1 and TRBJ2-1; D remains ambiguous. TRBV23-1 is recorded as an ORF, its role being uncertain. The CDR3 runs 12 residues. Trimming pared 5 bases from V and 5 bases from J, leaving 7 bases between. CDR3 DNA sequence: TGCGCCAGCAGTAGGAGCGACAATGAGCAGTTCTTC. Amino acids: CASSRSDNEQFF.

CDR3 residues: CASSGPRLAGDNEQFF. In DNA form, the CDR3 reads TGTGCCAGCAGTGGCCCCCGACTAGCGGGAGACAATGAGCAGTTCTTC. This sequence joins TRBV25-1 and TRBJ2-1, with 12 bases identical to TRBD2. This CDR3 contains 16 residues. Germline-derived CDR1 and CDR2 are MGHDK and SYGVNS. Unmatched junction bases numbered 6, after V lost 4 bases and J lost 5 bases.

V usage is TRBV7-2 and J usage is TRBJ1-3; D gene uncertain. Germline CDR1 and CDR2: SGHTA and FQGNSA. This CDR3 contains 17 residues. Trimming shortened V by 4 bases and J by 3 bases, and 19 bases separated the two germline ends. The CDR3 protein is CASSSPLYRGYGNTIYF. DNA for the CDR3: TGTGCCAGCAGCTCCCCCCTCTACCGTGGGTATGGAAACACCATATATTTT. Full variable domain (rest looked up from reference TRBV7-2 and TRBJ1-3): GAGVSQSPSNKVTEKGKDVELRCDPISGHTALYWYRQSLGQGLEFLIYFQGNSAPDKSGLPSDRFSAERTGGSVSTLTIQRTQQEDSAVYLCASSSPLYRGYGNTIYFGEGSWLTVV.

The chain uses TRBV11-2 and TRBJ2-2; maybe TRBD1 (5 bases). This CDR3 has 14 residues. CDR1 is SGHAT, CDR2 FQNNGV, per germline. Trimming took 0 bases from V and 6 from J, leaving 8 bases between them. CDR3 DNA: TGTGCCAGCAGCTTAGATCAGGGTTCCGGGGAGCTGTTTTTT. Translating gives CASSLDQGSGELFF.

The chain joins TRBV10-3 to TRBJ2-3; D remains ambiguous. With 0 bases removed from V and 2 bases from J, the gap between germline ends came to 21 bases. This CDR3 is built from 19 residues. From germline, CDR1 is ENHRY and CDR2 SYGVKD. As DNA, the CDR3 is TGTGCCATCAGTGAGTCCCCCCTCCGGGCTAGACCTGACACAGATACGCAGTATTTT. It encodes CAISESPLRARPDTDTQYF.

The V call is TRBV5-4, the J call TRBJ1-2; 7 bases fit TRBD1. In germline, CDR1 is SGHNT, CDR2 YYREEE (reference sequence). With V trimmed by 4 bases and J by 4 bases, 4 bases remained unmatched. The CDR3 has 13 residues. The chain's CDR3 is CASSTDRTYGYTF. CDR3 bases: TGTGCCAGCAGCACGGACAGGACCTATGGCTACACCTTC.

Only one count was recorded for this clone. J is TRBJ1-5 and V is TRBV19, with TRBD1 as a possible D gene (5 bases). V lost 5 bases to trimming and J lost 2 bases, with 7 bases between them. CDR3 length: 13 amino acids. CDR1 and CDR2 from the germline V gene are LNHDA and SQIVND (reference sequence). The CDR3 here is CASSETGNQPQHF. The CDR3 nucleotides are TGTGCCAGTAGTGAGACAGGCAATCAGCCCCAGCATTTT.

This chain links TRBV4-3 with TRBJ2-5; the match to TRBD2 covers 10 bases. The germline V gene encodes CDR1 LGHNA and CDR2 YSLEER. V lost 3 bases to trimming and J lost 4 bases; unmatched junction nucleotides: 5. This CDR3 has 15 amino acids. The CDR3 spells CASSHLAGVRETQYF. The CDR3, as DNA: TGCGCCAGCAGCCATCTAGCGGGAGTGCGAGAGACCCAGTACTTC.

V gene TRBV19 combines with J gene TRBJ2-7; D may be TRBD1 (6 bases). Germline CDR1 LNHDA, CDR2 SQIVND (reference sequence). The CDR3 is made up of 13 amino acids. Trimming removed 7 bases from V and 2 bases from J, with 12 bases in between. CDR3 bases: TGTGCCAGTAAAAACAGGGCAACCTACGAGCAGTACTTC. Its protein product is CASKNRATYEQYF.

This clone has just a few counts. This same CDR3 is encoded by further DNA sequences in the sample. The chain has TRBV11-2 and TRBJ2-1, with D unresolved. The V and J ends lost 1 base and 10 bases respectively, with 5 bases between them. CDR1 SGHAT and CDR2 FQNNGV come from the germline V gene. The CDR3 covers 11 residues. CDR3 DNA sequence: TGTGCCAGCAGCTTAGCAGTCGAGCAGTTCTTC. Its translation is CASSLAVEQFF.

This clone was found a few times. The chain employs TRBV15 and TRBJ2-7, with D perhaps matching TRBD2 (5 bases). CDR3 length: 13 residues. Germline CDR1 and CDR2: LNHNV and YYDKDF (reference sequence). The ends were cut back, 0 bases at V and 7 bases at J, with 10 bases in the middle. CDR3 coding DNA: TGTGCCACCAGCAGAGATCTCTCGGGGGAGCAGTACTTC. Residues: CATSRDLSGEQYF.